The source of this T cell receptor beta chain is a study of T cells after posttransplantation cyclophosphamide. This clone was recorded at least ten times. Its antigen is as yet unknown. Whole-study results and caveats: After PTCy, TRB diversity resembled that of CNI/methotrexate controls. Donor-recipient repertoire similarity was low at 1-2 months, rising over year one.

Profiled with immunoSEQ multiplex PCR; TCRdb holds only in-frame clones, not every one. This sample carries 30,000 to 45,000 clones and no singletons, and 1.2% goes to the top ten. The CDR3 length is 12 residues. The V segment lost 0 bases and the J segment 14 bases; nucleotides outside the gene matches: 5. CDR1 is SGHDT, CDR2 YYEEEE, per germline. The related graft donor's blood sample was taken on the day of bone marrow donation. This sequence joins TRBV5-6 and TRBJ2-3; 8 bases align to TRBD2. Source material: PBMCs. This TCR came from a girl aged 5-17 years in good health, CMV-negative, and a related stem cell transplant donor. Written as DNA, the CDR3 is TGTGCCAGCAGCTTGGTCGGGGGGGATCGGTATTTT. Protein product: CASSLVGGDRYF.